The present TCR beta chain was sequenced within a study of blood T cell repertoires in COVID-19. TCRdb's copy holds only in-frame clones and misses some; the assay was immunoSEQ multiplex PCR. The sample contains 200,000 to 300,000 clones, more than 80% of which appear only once. The germline gives CDR1 LNHNV, CDR2 YYDKDF (reference sequence). The CDR3 runs 16 residues. The V gene end was trimmed by 0 bases and the J gene end by 3 bases; junction bases not matched to a gene: 2. Sequenced: peripheral blood. The chain employs TRBV15 and TRBJ2-1; 10 nucleotides align to TRBD2. This sequence originates from a human donor in a cohort sampled during active COVID-19. The CDR3 sequence is CATSREGTSVYNEQFF. As DNA, the CDR3 is TGTGCCACCAGCAGAGAGGGGACTAGCGTCTACAATGAGCAGTTCTTC.